These 9 T cell receptor beta chains were all obtained from the same sample, sequenced in a study of T cell changes during pregnancy in multiple sclerosis. Assay: immunoSEQ multiplex PCR; the TCRdb copy retains only in-frame clones and omits some. The table records 45,000 to 60,000 clones, around 90% of them present only once. The material was CD4+ T cells from peripheral blood mononuclear cells, obtained after pregnancy. The source is a female donor in good health, enrolled as a control in a pregnancy study.

The rearrangement links TRBV19 to TRBJ2-1; D not resolved. This CDR3 comprises 16 residues. V lost 6 bases, J lost 0 bases, and 15 bases lay in between. The germline gives CDR1 LNHDA, CDR2 SQIVND (reference sequence). The DNA of the CDR3 is TGTGCCAGTAGGCCGAGAGGCCGGAGCTCCTACAATGAGCAGTTCTTC. Amino acids: CASRPRGRSSYNEQFF.

The V and J genes are TRBV5-1 and TRBJ2-1; D ambiguous. Between the trimmed V and J ends, which lost 0 bases and 6 bases, there was a span of 13 bases. The CDR3 has 15 amino acids. CDR1 is SGHRS, CDR2 YFSETQ, per germline. CDR3 region: CASSLAVGPINEQFF. CDR3 nucleotide sequence: TGCGCCAGCAGCTTGGCCGTCGGTCCTATCAATGAGCAGTTCTTC.

In regard to this clone: The junction differs from germline at one of its ends, possibly a read error. V and J are TRBV5-4 and TRBJ2-5; 7 nucleotides agree with TRBD2. The CDR3 extends over 13 amino acids. Germline loops: CDR1 SGHNT, CDR2 YYREEE (reference sequence). The CDR3 region has the DNA TGTGCCAGCAAAGCTTGGTACGGGGACTATGGGGACTTC. It encodes CASKAWYGDYGDF.

The J gene is TRBJ2-5, the V gene TRBV5-1, with D maybe TRBD1 (6 bases). V dropped 1 base and J dropped 5 bases, with 15 bases sitting between them. The CDR3 contains 15 residues. Germline values: CDR1 SGHRS, CDR2 YFSETQ. CDR3 in DNA: TGCGCCAGCAGCTTGTTCCAGGGGACGAGCGAGACCCAGTACTTC. This sequence encodes CASSLFQGTSETQYF.

V is TRBV9 and J is TRBJ1-4; weak D call: TRBD1 (6 bases). V was cut by 0 bases and J by 4 bases, with 10 bases left in between. CDR1 and CDR2 (germline): SGDLS, YYNGEE. This CDR3 has 15 residues. The CDR3 sequence: CASSVATGYNEKLFF. The CDR3 coding sequence is TGTGCCAGCAGCGTAGCTACAGGGTATAATGAAAAACTGTTTTTT.

The chain carries TRBV18 and TRBJ1-1; perhaps TRBD1 as D (6 bases). V lost 2 bases to trimming and J lost 4 bases, with 20 bases between them. Germline V gene lookup returns CDR1 KGHSH and CDR2 LQKENI. The CDR3 has 17 residues. CDR3 bases: TGTGCCAGCTCACCAATTGCAGGGGACCCTGGAAGCACTGAAGCTTTCTTT. Protein sequence: CASSPIAGDPGSTEAFF. Variable domain in full (rest from reference TRBV18 and TRBJ1-1): NAGVMQNPRHLVRRRGQEARLRCSPMKGHSHVYWYRQLPEEGLKFMVYLQKENIIDESGMPKERFSAEFPKEGPSILRIQQVVRGDSAAYFCASSPIAGDPGSTEAFFGQGTRLTVV.

The V gene is TRBV14, the J gene TRBJ1-4; D might be TRBD1 (6 bases). V lost 4 bases, J lost 0 bases, and 15 bases lay in between. Per the germline V gene, CDR1 is SGHDN and CDR2 is FVKESK. The CDR3 has 17 amino acids. For the CDR3, the DNA is TGTGCCAGCAGCCCGTCGCAGGGGCTTGCAACTAATGAAAAACTGTTTTTT. It yields the protein CASSPSQGLATNEKLFF.

The V gene is TRBV29-1, the J gene TRBJ2-3; D is undetermined. The germline V and J ends were trimmed by 4 bases and 6 bases, with 14 bases remaining between them. Germline CDR1 reads SQVTM; CDR2 reads ANQGSEA. This CDR3 is built from 13 residues. Written as DNA, the CDR3 is TGCAGCGTTGGGATAGGCTCCGGGGATACGCAGTATTTT. Translated: CSVGIGSGDTQYF.

The rearrangement links TRBV2 to TRBJ1-5, with a tentative D call TRBD1 (5 bases). CDR1 and CDR2 (germline): SNHLY, FYNNEI. V was cut by 6 bases and J by 6 bases, with 15 bases left in between. The CDR3 has 14 amino acids. As DNA, the CDR3 is TGTGCCAGCAGAAAAGGGGTTGCCGTTCAGCCCCAGCATTTT. As protein: CASRKGVAVQPQHF. Variable domain in full (rest from reference TRBV2 and TRBJ1-5): EPEVTQTPSHQVTQMGQEVILRCVPISNHLYFYWYRQILGQKVEFLVSFYNNEISEKSEIFDDQFSVERPDGSNFTLKIRSTKLEDSAMYFCASRKGVAVQPQHFGDGTRLSIL.